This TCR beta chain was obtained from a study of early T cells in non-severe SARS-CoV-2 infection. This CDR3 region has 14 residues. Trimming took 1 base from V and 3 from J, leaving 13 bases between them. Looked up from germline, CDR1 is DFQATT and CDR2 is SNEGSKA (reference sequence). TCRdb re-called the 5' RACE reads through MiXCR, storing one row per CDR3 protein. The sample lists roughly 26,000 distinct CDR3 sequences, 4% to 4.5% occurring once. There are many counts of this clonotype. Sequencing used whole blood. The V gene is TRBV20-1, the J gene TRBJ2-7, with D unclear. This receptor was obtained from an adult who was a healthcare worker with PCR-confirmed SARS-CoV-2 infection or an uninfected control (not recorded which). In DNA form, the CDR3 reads TGCAGTGCTAGAGCACCGCCGCAAAACTACGAGCAGTACTTC. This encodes CSARAPPQNYEQYF.